Below, 18 T cell receptor beta chains from the same sample are listed, as sequenced in a study of long-term antiretroviral therapy in people with HIV. Assay version v3.0 of immunoSEQ was used, and it was run at survey level. The data were produced by immunoSEQ multiplex PCR, yet TCRdb's version contains in-frame clones alone and is incomplete. Of approximately 11,000 clones listed, approximately 90% are singletons. The specimen was unsorted PBMCs, collected 0.2 years before starting antiretroviral therapy. The receptors derive from a woman between 40 and 55 years old with HIV.

The chain carries TRBV7-2 and TRBJ2-2; 11 nucleotides align to TRBD2. Germline CDR1 is SGHTA and CDR2 is FQGNSA. The CDR3 extends over 16 amino acids. With 2 bases clipped from V and 1 base from J, the junction kept 0 bases outside the gene matches. The CDR3 loop reads CASSLLAGGNTGELFF. DNA of the CDR3: TGTGCCAGCAGCTTACTAGCGGGGGGGAACACCGGGGAGCTGTTTTTT.

J is TRBJ2-5 and V is TRBV7-2, with 12 positions matching TRBD2. The V gene end was trimmed by 1 base and the J gene end by 5 bases; junction bases not matched to a gene: 5. Germline lookup yields CDR1 SGHTA and CDR2 FQGNSA. The CDR3 spans 16 residues. CDR3 bases: TGTGCCAGCAGCTTAGAGACTAGCGGGGGTTTTGAGACCCAGTACTTC. As protein: CASSLETSGGFETQYF.

The V call is TRBV7-9, the J call TRBJ1-1; D is unresolved. Trimming took 4 bases from V and 1 from J, leaving 4 bases between them. This CDR3 is built from 12 residues. CDR1 SEHNR and CDR2 FQNEAQ come from the germline V gene (reference sequence). CDR3 loop: CASSYRNTEAFF. The CDR3 bases are TGTGCCAGCAGCTACAGGAACACTGAAGCTTTCTTT.

The V call is TRBV5-1, the J call TRBJ1-1; D gene ambiguous. The V and J ends lost 1 base and 0 bases respectively, with 7 bases between them. The CDR3 spans 14 residues. Germline values: CDR1 SGHRS, CDR2 YFSETQ. The chain's CDR3 is CASSLFRLNTEAFF. The CDR3 DNA sequence: TGCGCCAGCAGCTTGTTCCGCTTGAACACTGAAGCTTTCTTT.

This clone was found once. V is TRBV18 and J is TRBJ2-7; D is ambiguous. Germline loops: CDR1 KGHSH, CDR2 LQKENI. Trimming pared 0 bases from V and 7 bases from J, leaving 13 bases between. The CDR3 has 14 amino acids. CDR3 loop: CASSPPASLWEQYF. The DNA for the CDR3 is TGTGCCAGCTCACCACCGGCCAGCCTGTGGGAGCAGTACTTC.

The chain's CDR3 is CASSPKQGTGEKLFF. The CDR3 DNA follows: TGTGCCAGCTCACCGAAACAGGGTACCGGCGAAAAACTGTTTTTT. This chain connects TRBV18 to TRBJ1-4; TRBD1 is a possible D gene (6 bases). V lost 3 bases and J 8 bases, leaving 16 bases between the germline ends. Germline lookup yields CDR1 KGHSH and CDR2 LQKENI. The CDR3 totals 15 residues.

The chain is built from TRBV11-2 and TRBJ1-3; the match to TRBD1 covers 8 bases. The germline CDR1 and CDR2 sequences are SGHAT and FQNNGV. V lost 6 bases to trimming and J lost 3 bases; unmatched junction nucleotides: 4. The CDR3 consists of 14 residues. CDR3 nucleotides: TGTGCCAGCAGTTGGACAGGGATTGGAAACACCATATATTTT. As protein: CASSWTGIGNTIYF.

The chain links TRBV5-1 to TRBJ1-2, with a possible D match to TRBD1 (6 bases). Trimming took off 3 bases at V and 14 bases at J, with 20 bases between the two ends. The CDR3 runs to 13 residues. Per the germline V gene, CDR1 is SGHRS and CDR2 is YFSETQ. CDR3 protein: CASSWARTEGRTF. The CDR3 bases are TGCGCCAGCAGCTGGGCACGGACAGAGGGCAGGACCTTC.

The chain recombines TRBV10-3 with TRBJ1-4; D unclear. The CDR3 sequence is 14 residues long. Trimming removed 8 bases at V and 0 bases at J, with 10 bases between. Per germline, CDR1 ENHRY and CDR2 SYGVKD. CDR3 loop: CAIGRSTTNEKLFF. CDR3 bases: TGTGCCATCGGTCGGAGTACAACTAATGAAAAACTGTTTTTT.

V gene TRBV6-5 combines with J gene TRBJ1-2; 12 bases align to TRBD1. J lost 7 bases, V lost 6 bases, and 9 bases had no gene match. The CDR3 has 15 residues. Germline lookup yields CDR1 MNHEY and CDR2 SVGAGI. CDR3 residues: CASRTPGQGALGYTF. The CDR3 DNA is TGTGCCAGCAGAACTCCGGGACAGGGGGCTCTTGGCTACACCTTC.

This chain connects TRBV18 to TRBJ1-1; D is unclear. V dropped 6 bases and J dropped 11 bases, with 16 bases sitting between them. The CDR3 covers 12 residues. CDR1 KGHSH and CDR2 LQKENI come from the germline V gene. The CDR3 reads CASSPKGRSAFF. The CDR3 nucleotides are TGTGCCAGCTCCCCTAAGGGAAGGTCGGCTTTCTTT.

This sequence joins TRBV5-8 and TRBJ1-1; the D is unclear. The germline gives CDR1 SGHTS, CDR2 YDEGEE. Trimming took 4 bases from V and 8 from J, leaving 12 bases between them. There are 12 residues in the CDR3. In nucleotides, the CDR3 is TGTGCCAGCAGCCTTCAACGGAGGGAAGCTTTCTTT. Protein product: CASSLQRREAFF.

The V and J genes are TRBV4-3 and TRBJ2-7; possibly TRBD1 or TRBD2 for D (5 bases each). The CDR3 has 16 amino acids. Between the trimmed V and J ends, which lost 1 base and 1 base, there was a span of 14 bases. CDR1 LGHNA and CDR2 YSLEER come from the germline V gene. The CDR3 loop reads CASSQGAGTGSYEQYF. The CDR3, as DNA: TGCGCCAGCAGCCAAGGAGCCGGGACGGGGTCCTACGAGCAGTACTTC.

This chain joins TRBV30 and TRBJ1-4; TRBD1 matches 7 bases. Looked up from germline, CDR1 is GTSNPN and CDR2 is SVGIG (reference sequence). This CDR3 is built from 12 residues. V dropped 3 bases and J dropped 9; count of bases not matched to a gene: 4. CDR3 DNA sequence: TGTGCCTGGAGACAGGGACAGCAAAAACTGTTTTTT. Its translation is CAWRQGQQKLFF.

The rearrangement uses TRBV7-2 and TRBJ1-2; a weak D match, TRBD1 (6 bases). Germline V gene lookup returns CDR1 SGHTA and CDR2 FQGNSA. V lost 1 base and J lost 3, with 15 bases in between. The CDR3 runs 16 residues. As DNA, the CDR3 is TGTGCCAGCAGCTTAGATATCGACAGGACCTACTATGGCTACACCTTC. It codes for CASSLDIDRTYYGYTF. Full variable domain (outside the CDR3, taken from reference TRBV7-2 and TRBJ1-2): GAGVSQSPSNKVTEKGKDVELRCDPISGHTALYWYRQSLGQGLEFLIYFQGNSAPDKSGLPSDRFSAERTGGSVSTLTIQRTQQEDSAVYLCASSLDIDRTYYGYTFGSGTRLTVV.

This clone was detected a few times. This chain links TRBV10-3 with TRBJ1-5; TRBD1 might be the D (5 bases). V lost 10 bases, J lost 4 bases, and 23 bases lay in between. The CDR3 loop spans 16 amino acids. Germline CDR1 reads ENHRY; CDR2 reads SYGVKD. The CDR3 loop reads CASQGSVGGGNQPQHF. The CDR3 DNA reads as TGTGCCAGCCAAGGAAGTGTAGGTGGGGGAAATCAGCCCCAGCATTTT.

This clone has only a few counts. This chain joins TRBV6-1 and TRBJ1-4; D call uncertain. The V gene lost 5 bases and the J gene lost 8 bases, with 12 bases spanning the gap. The CDR3 extends over 13 amino acids. Germline loops: CDR1 MNHNS, CDR2 SASEGT. The CDR3 nucleotides are TGTGCCAGCAGTACTGGTAATCGAGAAAAACTGTTTTTT. Amino acids: CASSTGNREKLFF.

Only a few counts were recorded for this clone. The CDR3 coding sequence is TGTGCCAGAGGTGGTGGAGGTAACTATGGCTACACCTTC. The encoded protein is CARGGGGNYGYTF. The J gene is TRBJ1-2, the V gene TRBV30, with D uncertain. Germline V gene data show CDR1 as GTSNPN and CDR2 as SVGIG (reference sequence). The CDR3 is 13 residues long. V lost 8 bases and J lost 1, with 14 bases in between.